What follows are 8 T cell receptor beta chains derived from one specimen sequenced in a study of T cell responses to AZD1222 COVID-19 vaccine. Measured with immunoSEQ multiplex PCR; TCRdb has only the in-frame clones, and not every one. The sample holds some 99,000 clones, approximately 89% seen once. The sample in question was peripheral blood, obtained 28 days after the second AZD1222 dose. The origin of the receptors is an adult who received the AZD1222 COVID-19 vaccine.

The chain has TRBV6-2 or TRBV6-3 and TRBJ1-5, with no clear D. The V end lost 5 bases, the J end lost 9 bases, and 14 bases lay between the germline ends. This CDR3 has 13 residues. CDR1 is MNHEY, CDR2 SVGEGT, per germline. The CDR3 DNA is TGTGCCAGCAGTACCGAAGTCCATGGGCCCCAGCATTTT. This translates into CASSTEVHGPQHF.

The chain links TRBV6-2 or TRBV6-3 to TRBJ1-3; D is perhaps TRBD1 (6 bases). CDR1 and CDR2 (germline): MNHEY, SVGEGT. Deletions cut 6 bases from V and 0 bases from J, with 27 bases between. The CDR3 runs to 20 residues. CDR3 sequence (DNA): TGTGCCAGCAGCTTACCTCGACTGCTTCAGGGGACCTACTCTGGAAACACCATATATTTT. Its translation: CASSLPRLLQGTYSGNTIYF.

V is TRBV19 and J is TRBJ1-1, with D unresolved. Germline V CDR1 and CDR2: LNHDA, SQIVND (reference sequence). Trimming removed 7 bases at V and 1 base at J, with 13 bases between. The CDR3 runs to 14 residues. The CDR3 here is CASTFHSRNTEAFF. The CDR3 DNA is TGTGCCAGTACCTTTCATTCAAGGAACACTGAAGCTTTCTTT. The full variable domain, in which reference TRBV19 and TRBJ1-1 provide the parts outside the CDR3, is DGGITQSPKYLFRKEGQNVTLSCEQNLNHDAMYWYRQDPGQGLRLIYYSQIVNDFQKGDIAEGYSVSREKKESFPLTVTSAQKNPTAFYLCASTFHSRNTEAFFGQGTRLTVV.

The CDR3 sequence: CASSLGRYNEQFF. The CDR3 DNA follows: TGTGCCAGCAGCTTAGGGCGATACAATGAGCAGTTCTTC. This chain joins TRBV7-2 and TRBJ2-1; D gene ambiguous. The CDR3 runs 13 residues. The ends were cut back, 1 base at V and 4 bases at J, with 5 bases in the middle. Germline V gives CDR1 SGHTA, CDR2 FQGNSA.

The table lists this clone with a count of one. J is TRBJ2-4 and V is TRBV11-1; D not certain. Looked up from germline, CDR1 is SGHAT and CDR2 is FQDESV (reference sequence). Trimming took off 1 base at V and 0 bases at J, with 7 bases between the two ends. The CDR3 totals 15 residues. For the CDR3, the DNA is TGTGCCAGCAGCTTAGATTACCTAGCCAAAAACATTCAGTACTTC. Amino acids: CASSLDYLAKNIQYF.

V usage is TRBV24-1 and J usage is TRBJ2-1, with 9 bases matching TRBD1. V gave up 9 bases and J gave up 6 bases; unmatched junction bases: 14. The germline V gene has CDR1 KGHDR and CDR2 SFDVKD. This CDR3 contains 16 residues. Written as DNA, the CDR3 is TGTGCCACCGAGGTAGGAAACAGGGGGCTGGGCAATGAGCAGTTCTTC. Translating gives CATEVGNRGLGNEQFF.

The rearrangement links TRBV6-4 to TRBJ1-4; D unclear. The V gene lost 2 bases and the J gene lost 5 bases, with 12 bases spanning the gap. This CDR3 region has 15 residues. CDR1 and CDR2 from the germline V gene are MRHNA and SNTAGT. The CDR3 bases are TGTGCCAGCAGTGACCTGCGGGAACCAAATGAAAAACTGTTTTTT. It codes for CASSDLREPNEKLFF.

The chain recombines TRBV28 with TRBJ2-7, with D possibly being TRBD1 (6 bases). This CDR3 is built from 15 residues. V was cut by 7 bases and J by 7 bases, with 23 bases left in between. CDR1 and CDR2 (germline): MDHEN, SYDVKM. Written as DNA, the CDR3 is TGTGCCAGCACTCCAGGGGCCAAGATCCATTTAGAGCAGTACTTC. Encoded protein: CASTPGAKIHLEQYF.